Below are 15 T cell receptor beta chains sequenced from a single sample in a study of T cells in localized non-small cell lung cancer. Some clones are missing from TCRdb's copy, which holds only in-frame ones; the method was immunoSEQ multiplex PCR. The repertoire consists of 3,000 to 4,000 clones, with about 49% occurring once and the leading ten covering around 4.8%. Sequenced material: lymph node tissue, taken before any cancer treatment. These receptors all come from a woman aged 18 to 55 with stage I lung adenocarcinoma.

V gene TRBV23-1 combines with J gene TRBJ2-1; no reliable D call. TRBV23-1 is flagged as an ORF with uncertain function. V was pared by 6 bases and J by 7 bases, with 16 bases between. The CDR3 contains 14 residues. DNA of the CDR3: TGCGCCAGCAGCCAAGTGTACCCCCCTAATGAGCAGTTCTTC. It is translated as CASSQVYPPNEQFF.

This clone was detected only once. V gene TRBV28 combines with J gene TRBJ2-1; no clear D. The germline V and J ends were trimmed by 3 bases and 7 bases, with 10 bases remaining between them. Germline V lookup: CDR1 MDHEN, CDR2 SYDVKM. This CDR3 comprises 13 residues. CDR3 sequence: CASSLRQLNEQFF. CDR3 sequence (DNA): TGTGCCAGCAGTTTGCGTCAGCTTAATGAGCAGTTCTTC.

The gene calls are TRBV19 and TRBJ1-5; D uncertain. The V end lost 1 base, the J end lost 0 bases, and 7 bases lay between the germline ends. Germline-derived CDR1 and CDR2 are LNHDA and SQIVND (reference sequence). The CDR3 is 15 amino acids. CDR3 sequence reads: CASSIVRYSNQPQHF. The DNA for the CDR3 is TGTGCCAGTAGTATAGTCAGGTATAGCAATCAGCCCCAGCATTTT.

The rearrangement uses TRBV29-1 and TRBJ2-7, with no clear D. The CDR3 length is 13 residues. V dropped 2 bases and J dropped 2 bases, with 10 bases sitting between them. The germline V gene encodes CDR1 SQVTM and CDR2 ANQGSEA. CDR3 nucleotides: TGCAGCGTTGAAAGGCTATCACCCTACGAGCAGTACTTC. Its translation: CSVERLSPYEQYF.

This chain's CDR3 is CASSTSETGRAEKLFF. The DNA for the CDR3 is TGTGCCAGCAGCACCTCTGAGACAGGGCGGGCTGAAAAACTGTTTTTT. The chain couples TRBV2 to TRBJ1-4; 7 bases are a match to TRBD1. V shed 6 bases, J shed 7 bases, and the junction held 14 bases outside the gene matches. The length of the CDR3 is 16 residues. Germline V gene sequence: CDR1 SNHLY, CDR2 FYNNEI. Supplemented by reference TRBV2 and TRBJ1-4, the full variable domain reads EPEVTQTPSHQVTQMGQEVILRCVPISNHLYFYWYRQILGQKVEFLVSFYNNEISEKSEIFDDQFSVERPDGSNFTLKIRSTKLEDSAMYFCASSTSETGRAEKLFFGSGTQLSVL.

CDR3 residues: CASSRSGEETQYF. CDR3 bases: TGCGCCAGCAGCCGTAGCGGAGAAGAGACCCAGTACTTC. V is TRBV10-2 and J is TRBJ2-5; D is possibly TRBD2 (6 bases). CDR1 is WSHSY, CDR2 SAAADI, per germline. V was cut by 6 bases and J by 3 bases, with 11 bases left in between. There are 13 residues in the CDR3.

The rearrangement links TRBV2 to TRBJ2-6; TRBD1 might be the D (6 bases). Germline values: CDR1 SNHLY, CDR2 FYNNEI. This CDR3 has 15 amino acids. V was pared by 1 base and J by 5 bases, with 9 bases between. CDR3 residues: CASSEDRARANVLTF. The CDR3 region has the DNA TGTGCCAGCAGTGAAGACAGGGCTCGGGCCAACGTCCTGACTTTC.

This chain uses TRBV18 with TRBJ2-1; D is perhaps TRBD1 (5 bases). Germline lookup yields CDR1 KGHSH and CDR2 LQKENI. The CDR3 covers 13 residues. Trimming removed 1 base from V and 8 bases from J, with 9 bases in between. CDR3 DNA sequence: TGTGCCAGCTCACCACGAGGCAGGGATGAGCAGTTCTTC. It is translated as CASSPRGRDEQFF.

The V and J genes are TRBV28 and TRBJ1-2; D not resolved. The CDR3 has 13 residues. The germline V gene encodes CDR1 MDHEN and CDR2 SYDVKM. Trimming shortened V by 6 bases and J by 4 bases, and 12 bases separated the two germline ends. The chain's CDR3 is CASRLGQTYGYTF. The DNA of the CDR3 is TGTGCCAGCAGACTAGGGCAGACCTATGGCTACACCTTC.

This clone was seen a few times. This chain joins TRBV5-1 and TRBJ1-3, with 7 bases that match TRBD1. The CDR3 loop spans 15 amino acids. The V and J ends lost 4 bases and 3 bases, in that order; junction bases with no gene match: 7. The germline gives CDR1 SGHRS, CDR2 YFSETQ. The CDR3 bases are TGCGCCAGCAGCCAAGCAGGGGGTGGTGGAAACACCATATATTTT. Protein sequence: CASSQAGGGGNTIYF.

The chain couples TRBV19 to TRBJ1-2, with a tentative D call TRBD1 (5 bases). The ends were cut back, 5 bases at V and 4 bases at J, with 11 bases in the middle. This CDR3 is 13 amino acids long. CDR1 is LNHDA and CDR2 is SQIVND in the germline V gene (reference sequence). The CDR3 region is CASSLGVGYGYTF. The DNA of the CDR3 is TGTGCCAGTAGTCTAGGGGTAGGCTATGGCTACACCTTC.

V usage is TRBV9 and J usage is TRBJ2-3, with 7 positions matching TRBD1. With 4 bases clipped from V and 11 bases from J, the junction kept 7 bases outside the gene matches. Per the germline V gene, CDR1 is SGDLS and CDR2 is YYNGEE. The CDR3 totals 12 residues. CDR3 in amino acids: CASSPTSGGQYF. The CDR3 nucleotides read TGTGCCAGCAGCCCTACCTCAGGGGGGCAGTATTTT.

V is TRBV25-1 and J is TRBJ2-3; D is unclear. Germline V gene lookup returns CDR1 MGHDK and CDR2 SYGVNS. V shed 4 bases and J shed 2 bases, with 16 bases lying between them. The CDR3 length is 16 residues. The CDR3 here is CASSGWTPQNTDTQYF. The CDR3 nucleotides are TGTGCCAGCAGTGGTTGGACCCCTCAAAACACAGATACGCAGTATTTT.

This clone has just a few counts. The V and J genes are TRBV11-3 and TRBJ2-1; TRBD1 agrees at 7 bases. V lost 5 bases to trimming and J lost 0 bases; unmatched junction nucleotides: 10. Germline V lookup: CDR1 SGHNT, CDR2 YENEEA. The CDR3 has 17 residues. The CDR3 is CASSPRTGLSSYNEQFF. The CDR3, as DNA: TGTGCCAGCAGCCCGAGGACAGGACTTAGCTCCTACAATGAGCAGTTCTTC.

The chain joins TRBV29-1 to TRBJ1-1, with 7 bases matching TRBD1. Losses at the gene ends were 7 bases for V and 6 bases for J; bases not matched to a gene: 8. CDR1 is SQVTM and CDR2 is ANQGSEA in the germline V gene. The CDR3 is 12 amino acids. CDR3 nucleotide sequence: TGCAGCGACGACAGGGTCGGGGCTGAAGCTTTCTTT. Protein sequence: CSDDRVGAEAFF.